These 27 T cell receptor beta chains originate from one sample sequenced in a study of shared clonotypes between healthy human individuals (dated by TCRdb to about 2020). The library was built by means of the immunoSEQ multiplex PCR assay. The table comes from immuneACCESS by way of TCRdb, which keeps in-frame sequences with V and J called. Part of the clones is missing from these tables; in studies checked, under half for an unresolved V gene and the rest for unknown reasons. For this sample the table gives roughly 590,000 clones, of which about 95% were detected only once. The ten largest account for 0.09% to 0.13% of the sample. CD8 naive samples were CD45RO-negative cells positively selected for CCR7, giving a CD45RA+CCR7+ population that excluded TemRA cells. Material for sequencing was naive CD8+ T cells sorted from blood. The cell subset or site label on this specimen signifies: CD45RA+CCR7+. These receptor sequences come from a woman aged 25 to 39 in good health.

J is TRBJ2-1 and V is TRBV4-1; D is ambiguous. This CDR3 has 16 amino acids. The germline V gene encodes CDR1 MGHRA and CDR2 YSYEKL. V was trimmed by 0 bases and J by 2 bases, leaving 11 bases between them. The CDR3 DNA reads as TGCGCCAGCAGCCAAGACACCCTTGTTGCCTACAATGAGCAGTTCTTC. Translated, it gives CASSQDTLVAYNEQFF.

The chain joins TRBV19 to TRBJ1-1; a weak D match, TRBD1 (6 bases). V was pared by 6 bases and J by 6 bases, with 11 bases between. The CDR3 has 12 residues. The germline gives CDR1 LNHDA, CDR2 SQIVND (reference sequence). As DNA, the CDR3 is TGTGCCAGTAGACAGGGATCTGCTGAAGCTTTCTTT. It yields the protein CASRQGSAEAFF.

This chain uses TRBV7-9 with TRBJ1-4, with TRBD1 as a possible D gene (6 bases). The germline V gene has CDR1 SEHNR and CDR2 FQNEAQ (reference sequence). The CDR3 loop spans 14 amino acids. V lost 5 bases and J lost 8, with 15 bases in between. CDR3 DNA: TGTGCCAGCAGCCCCGGGGGGGCCAGGGAAAAACTGTTTTTT. Its translation is CASSPGGAREKLFF.

In DNA, the CDR3 is TGTGCCTGGGCCAGAGCCCTCTCCTACGAGCAGTACTTC. Translation gives CAWARALSYEQYF. The rearrangement joins TRBV30 to TRBJ2-7, with no clear D. Between the trimmed V and J ends, which lost 5 bases and 0 bases, there was a span of 11 bases. The CDR3 spans 13 residues. Germline CDR1 is GTSNPN and CDR2 is SVGIG (reference sequence).

The genes are TRBV4-1 and TRBJ1-1, with 8 positions matching TRBD1. V shed 4 bases and J 0 bases; nucleotides not matched to a gene: 7. Germline lookup yields CDR1 MGHRA and CDR2 YSYEKL. The CDR3 loop spans 16 amino acids. The CDR3 reads CASSRPPGGMNTEAFF. The CDR3 nucleotides are TGCGCCAGCAGCCGCCCTCCAGGGGGCATGAACACTGAAGCTTTCTTT.

The J gene is TRBJ1-2, the V gene TRBV18; 10 bases agree with TRBD1. Germline loops: CDR1 KGHSH, CDR2 LQKENI. The CDR3 covers 16 residues. Trimming cost V 1 base and J 4 bases; bases outside gene matches: 6. The CDR3 spells CASSPLGQGFSYGYTF. CDR3 nucleotide sequence: TGTGCCAGCTCACCACTGGGACAGGGGTTCTCCTATGGCTACACCTTC. Full variable domain (remainder filled in from reference TRBV18 and TRBJ1-2): NAGVMQNPRHLVRRRGQEARLRCSPMKGHSHVYWYRQLPEEGLKFMVYLQKENIIDESGMPKERFSAEFPKEGPSILRIQQVVRGDSAAYFCASSPLGQGFSYGYTFGSGTRLTVV.

The gene calls are TRBV4-1 and TRBJ2-7, with D uncertain. From germline, CDR1 is MGHRA and CDR2 YSYEKL. V lost 0 bases and J lost 4, with 10 bases in between. This CDR3 comprises 14 residues. CDR3 bases: TGCGCCAGCAGCCAAGAGTGGGGTGTGTACGAGCAGTACTTC. This encodes CASSQEWGVYEQYF.

This clone was recorded a few times. The identical CDR3 is also encoded by other nucleotide sequences in the sample. The chain employs TRBV6-5 and TRBJ1-1; D ambiguous. Germline loops: CDR1 MNHEY, CDR2 SVGAGI. CDR3 length equals 13 residues. V was pared by 2 bases and J by 1 base, with 5 bases between. The CDR3: CASSYGRNTEAFF. The CDR3 coding sequence is TGTGCCAGCAGTTACGGGAGGAACACTGAAGCTTTCTTT.

The CDR3 protein is CASSKRQGVNEKLFF. The DNA for the CDR3 is TGTGCCAGCAGCAAACGACAGGGCGTCAATGAAAAACTGTTTTTT. The chain recombines TRBV28 with TRBJ1-4; 7 bases are shared with TRBD1. The V segment lost 6 bases and the J segment 5 bases; nucleotides outside the gene matches: 9. Germline V lookup: CDR1 MDHEN, CDR2 SYDVKM. The CDR3 has 15 amino acids.

The V and J genes are TRBV28 and TRBJ2-5; D is ambiguous. The tail of the sequence fits TRBJ2-7 better, so the J call may be wrong. Germline V gives CDR1 MDHEN, CDR2 SYDVKM. This CDR3 contains 14 residues. CDR3 coding DNA: TGTGCCAGCAGTATTCTGGCTAGCTCCTACGAGCAGTACTTC. Its translation: CASSILASSYEQYF.

Details on this clone: The junction differs from germline at one of its ends, possibly a read error. The rearrangement links TRBV4-1 to TRBJ2-4; D call uncertain. The CDR3 length is 12 residues. Per germline, CDR1 MGHRA and CDR2 YSYEKL. DNA for the CDR3: TGCGCCAGCAGCCAAGATGGGTCGATTCTGTACTTC. Translation gives CASSQDGSILYF.

This clone has just one count. The chain carries TRBV5-8 and TRBJ2-5; a possible D gene is TRBD1 (6 bases). Between the trimmed V and J ends, which lost 0 bases and 5 bases, there was a span of 23 bases. Germline CDR1 reads SGHTS; CDR2 reads YDEGEE. This CDR3 contains 18 residues. CDR3 DNA: TGTGCCAGCAGCTTGGCTTTATTTTTAACAGGGCTGGGGGAGACCCAGTACTTC. Protein sequence: CASSLALFLTGLGETQYF. Combining the CDR3 with reference TRBV5-8 and TRBJ2-5 gives the whole variable domain EAGVTQSPTHLIKTRGQQATLRCSPISGHTSVYWYQQALGLGLQFLLWYDEGEERNRGNFPPRFSGRQFPNYSSELNVNALELEDSALYLCASSLALFLTGLGETQYFGPGTRLLVL.

The gene calls are TRBV28 and TRBJ2-7; D unclear. The V and J ends lost 2 bases and 2 bases respectively, with 13 bases between them. Germline CDR1 MDHEN, CDR2 SYDVKM. The CDR3 has 15 residues. CDR3 residues: CASSLSLSPTYEQYF. The CDR3 nucleotides are TGTGCCAGCAGTTTAAGTTTGAGTCCCACCTACGAGCAGTACTTC.

The chain combines TRBV6-5 with TRBJ2-5; TRBD2 aligns across 13 bases. Judging by the DNA end, TRBJ2-7 fits better; the J call may be wrong. CDR1 is MNHEY and CDR2 is SVGAGI in the germline V gene. This CDR3 has 14 residues. DNA for the CDR3: TGTGCCAGCAGCCCGGGACTAGCGGGATACGAGCAGTACTTC. It translates to CASSPGLAGYEQYF.

The J gene is TRBJ2-2, the V gene TRBV2; D might be TRBD1 or TRBD2, each matching 5 bases. Trimming cost V 4 bases and J 5 bases, with 8 bases left between them. From germline, CDR1 is SNHLY and CDR2 FYNNEI. The CDR3 has 13 amino acids. CDR3 region: CASSAWGTGELFF. CDR3 nucleotide sequence: TGTGCCAGCAGTGCATGGGGGACCGGGGAGCTGTTTTTT.

The rearrangement joins TRBV9 to TRBJ2-3; 9 bases are a match to TRBD2. The CDR3 covers 17 residues. In germline, CDR1 is SGDLS, CDR2 YYNGEE. V gave up 3 bases and J gave up 1 base; unmatched junction bases: 9. The CDR3 region has the DNA TGTGCCAGCAGCGATAGCGGGAGTCCCGGGGGCACAGATACGCAGTATTTT. Its translation is CASSDSGSPGGTDTQYF.

The sample holds one count of this clone. The chain joins TRBV19 to TRBJ1-1; D call uncertain. The ends were cut back, 4 bases at V and 7 bases at J, with 13 bases in the middle. This CDR3 has 13 residues. Germline V gene lookup returns CDR1 LNHDA and CDR2 SQIVND (reference sequence). CDR3 sequence: CASSKEGQLEAFF. In DNA, the CDR3 is TGTGCCAGTAGTAAGGAAGGGCAGCTTGAAGCTTTCTTT.

This CDR3 reads CASSLIDRATDTQYF. DNA of the CDR3: TGTGCCAGCAGCCTGATCGACAGAGCCACAGATACGCAGTATTTT. This sequence joins TRBV7-9 and TRBJ2-3, with a weak D call TRBD1 (5 bases). Germline V gives CDR1 SEHNR, CDR2 FQNEAQ (reference sequence). The CDR3 runs 15 residues. Trimming cost V 5 bases and J 2 bases, with 14 bases left between them.

The table lists this clone with a count of one. The gene calls are TRBV28 and TRBJ1-5, with TRBD1 matching over 11 bases. Trimming took 1 base from V and 0 from J; bases not matched to a gene: 2. Looked up from germline, CDR1 is MDHEN and CDR2 is SYDVKM. The CDR3 contains 17 residues. The chain's CDR3 is CASSLFGQGASNQPQHF. DNA of the CDR3: TGTGCCAGCAGTTTATTTGGACAGGGGGCTAGCAATCAGCCCCAGCATTTT. Together with reference TRBV28 and TRBJ1-5, the CDR3 gives the full variable domain: DVKVTQSSRYLVKRTGEKVFLECVQDMDHENMFWYRQDPGLGLRLIYFSYDVKMKEKGDIPEGYSVSREKKERFSLILESASTNQTSMYLCASSLFGQGASNQPQHFGDGTRLSIL.

This clone appeared once. The chain couples TRBV12-2 to TRBJ2-1. TRBV12-2 is shown as a pseudogene. The CDR3 runs 10 residues. The CDR3 nucleotides are TGTGCGGGGGAGTCCCATGAGCAGTTCTTC. Translating it yields CAGESHEQFF.

V is TRBV27 and J is TRBJ2-1; 7 nucleotides agree with TRBD1. Losses at the gene ends were 0 bases for V and 5 bases for J; bases not matched to a gene: 7. This CDR3 comprises 16 residues. The germline gives CDR1 MNHEY, CDR2 SMNVEV (reference sequence). Here the CDR3 DNA reads TGTGCCAGCAGTTTATCCGCCGGCACAGGGGACAATGAGCAGTTCTTC. It is translated as CASSLSAGTGDNEQFF.

CDR3 in amino acids: CASSPPGVAYNEQFF. In nucleotides, the CDR3 is TGTGCCAGCAGCCCCCCCGGGGTAGCGTACAATGAGCAGTTCTTC. The chain couples TRBV7-2 to TRBJ2-1; TRBD2 might be the D (5 bases). From germline, CDR1 is SGHTA and CDR2 FQGNSA. Trimming cost V 5 bases and J 4 bases, with 15 bases left between them. The CDR3 length is 15 residues.

The rearrangement links TRBV11-2 to TRBJ2-1; the D is unclear. Trimming shortened V by 0 bases and J by 5 bases, and 5 bases separated the two germline ends. Germline-derived CDR1 and CDR2 are SGHAT and FQNNGV. CDR3 length: 13 amino acids. The CDR3 bases are TGTGCCAGCAGCTTAGAACCGAACAATGAGCAGTTCTTC. Protein: CASSLEPNNEQFF.

The chain combines TRBV21-1 with TRBJ2-3. TRBV21-1 is given as a pseudogene. The CDR3 sequence is 15 residues long. Written as DNA, the CDR3 is TGTGCCAGCAGCAAAGCAAGGGAAGGTACAGATACGCAGTATTTT. It is translated as CASSKAREGTDTQYF.

This clone was picked up one time. J is TRBJ2-7 and V is TRBV11-2; D possibly corresponds to TRBD2 (5 bases). CDR1 SGHAT and CDR2 FQNNGV come from the germline V gene. The CDR3 is 14 residues long. V was clipped by 3 bases and J by 3 bases, with 12 bases between them. The CDR3 loop reads CASSFGPTSYEQYF. In DNA form, the CDR3 reads TGTGCCAGCAGCTTCGGACCTACTAGCTACGAGCAGTACTTC. Full variable domain (rest looked up from reference TRBV11-2 and TRBJ2-7): EAGVAQSPRYKIIEKRQSVAFWCNPISGHATLYWYQQILGQGPKLLIQFQNNGVVDDSQLPKDRFSAERLKGVDSTLKIQPAKLEDSAVYLCASSFGPTSYEQYFGPGTRLTVT.

This chain joins TRBV27 and TRBJ2-1; D possibly corresponds to TRBD2 (5 bases). CDR3 size: 16 residues. CDR1 is MNHEY and CDR2 is SMNVEV in the germline V gene (reference sequence). With 5 bases removed from V and 2 bases from J, the gap between germline ends came to 16 bases. Written as DNA, the CDR3 is TGTGCCAGCAGTATGTTTCCCCGGGAAGCCTACAATGAGCAGTTCTTC. This sequence encodes CASSMFPREAYNEQFF.

Comments on this clone: Other DNA sequences in this specimen translate into the identical CDR3. The V call is TRBV5-6, the J call TRBJ1-2; D is unclear. The V gene's germline CDR1 is SGHDT and CDR2 YYEEEE. The V end lost 0 bases, the J end lost 5 bases, and 8 bases lay between the germline ends. This CDR3 is built from 13 residues. Here the CDR3 DNA reads TGTGCCAGCAGCTTGGGAGGCTCATATGGCTACACCTTC. It is translated as CASSLGGSYGYTF.